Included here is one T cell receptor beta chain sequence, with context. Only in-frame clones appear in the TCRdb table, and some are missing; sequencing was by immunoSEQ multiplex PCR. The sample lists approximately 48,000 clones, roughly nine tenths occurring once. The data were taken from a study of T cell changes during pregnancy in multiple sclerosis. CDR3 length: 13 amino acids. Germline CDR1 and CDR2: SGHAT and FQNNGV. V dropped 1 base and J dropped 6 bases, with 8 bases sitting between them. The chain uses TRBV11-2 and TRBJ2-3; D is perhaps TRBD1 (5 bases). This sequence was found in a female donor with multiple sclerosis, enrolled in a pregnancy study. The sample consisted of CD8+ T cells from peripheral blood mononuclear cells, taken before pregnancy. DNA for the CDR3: TGTGCCAGCAGCTTAGGGGCAGGGGATACGCAGTATTTT. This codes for CASSLGAGDTQYF.